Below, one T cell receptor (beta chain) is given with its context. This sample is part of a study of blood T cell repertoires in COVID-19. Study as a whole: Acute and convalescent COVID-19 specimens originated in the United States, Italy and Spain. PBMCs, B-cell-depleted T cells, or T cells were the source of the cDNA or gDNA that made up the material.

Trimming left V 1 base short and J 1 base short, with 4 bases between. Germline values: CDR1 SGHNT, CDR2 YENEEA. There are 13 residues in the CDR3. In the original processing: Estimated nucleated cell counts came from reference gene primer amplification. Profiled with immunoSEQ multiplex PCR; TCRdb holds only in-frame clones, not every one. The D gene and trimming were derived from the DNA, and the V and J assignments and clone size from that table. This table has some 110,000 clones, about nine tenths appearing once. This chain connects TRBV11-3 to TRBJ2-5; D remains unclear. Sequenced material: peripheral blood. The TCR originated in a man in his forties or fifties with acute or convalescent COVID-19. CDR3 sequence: CASSLASQETQYF. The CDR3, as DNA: TGTGCCAGCAGCTTAGCCTCCCAAGAGACCCAGTACTTC.